This TCR beta chain was found in a study of blood T cell repertoires in COVID-19. V gave up 2 bases and J gave up 6 bases, with 13 bases separating them. This CDR3 is 14 amino acids long. Per the germline V gene, CDR1 is LGHDT and CDR2 is YNNKEL (reference sequence). In the source study's methods: Amplification with reference gene primers provided the estimates of nucleated cell counts. The protocol was immunoSEQ multiplex PCR, while the TCRdb copy is restricted to in-frame clones and leaves out a portion. That table supplies the V and J calls and clone size; D and trimming were determined from the DNA. The sample contains about 61,000 clones, roughly 90% of which appear only once.

The source of this sequence is a woman aged 50 to 60 with active or convalescent COVID-19. This chain links TRBV3-1 (or the pseudogene TRBV3-2) with TRBJ2-5, with TRBD1 as a possible D gene (6 bases). The material sequenced was peripheral blood. Here the CDR3 DNA reads TGTGCCAGCAGCCAAAATACGGGACAAAAGACCCAGTACTTC. Its translation is CASSQNTGQKTQYF.